The 17 T cell receptor beta chains listed next were all sequenced from one sample in a study of technical replicates of blood from a handful of donors. Generated by immunoSEQ multiplex PCR, the TCRdb table keeps only in-frame clones and is missing some. The table includes fewer than 80,000 clones, around 92% detected once. Sequences were obtained from PBMCs. Receptors were obtained from a human donor in good health. Some clones in this sample may be carry-over from other donors' samples.

The V gene is TRBV11-2, the J gene TRBJ2-7; TRBD1 aligns across 8 bases. Germline loops: CDR1 SGHAT, CDR2 FQNNGV. V trimming: 2 bases; J trimming: 5 bases; junction bases outside the gene matches: 8. CDR3 length: 15 amino acids. The CDR3 reads CASSLSGQGNHEQYF. The CDR3 DNA is TGTGCCAGCAGCTTATCCGGACAGGGTAACCACGAGCAGTACTTC.

This clone was recorded once. The chain is built from TRBV5-4 and TRBJ2-7; 7 positions match TRBD1. V lost 4 bases and J lost 0; bases outside the gene matches: 7. Germline assignment: CDR1 SGHNT and CDR2 YYREEE (reference sequence). This CDR3 spans 15 amino acids. CDR3 DNA sequence: TGTGCCAGCAGCAGAGGACAGGTTACCTCCTACGAGCAGTACTTC. It translates to CASSRGQVTSYEQYF.

V and J are TRBV7-3 and TRBJ2-1; the D gene is possibly TRBD1 (7 bases). The germline gives CDR1 SGHTA, CDR2 FQGTGA. Trimming took 5 bases from V and 8 from J, leaving 16 bases between them. CDR3 length: 14 amino acids. This CDR3 reads CASSLVPRGDEQFF. In DNA form, the CDR3 reads TGTGCCAGCAGCCTCGTACCCAGGGGGGATGAGCAGTTCTTC.

This chain connects TRBV4-3 to TRBJ1-1; 12 bases match TRBD1. CDR1 is LGHNA and CDR2 is YSLEER in the germline V gene. V dropped 0 bases and J dropped 4; count of bases not matched to a gene: 3. The CDR3 loop spans 16 amino acids. The CDR3 spells CASSQDGTGGGTEAFF. The CDR3 DNA follows: TGCGCCAGCAGCCAAGATGGGACAGGGGGCGGCACTGAAGCTTTCTTT.

The chain recombines TRBV7-2 with TRBJ2-1, with 10 bases aligning to TRBD2. The CDR3 has 16 residues. CDR1 is SGHTA, CDR2 FQGNSA, per germline. V gave up 5 bases and J gave up 3 bases; unmatched junction bases: 7. CDR3 region: CASSGYGTSVYNEQFF. The CDR3 DNA reads TGTGCCAGCAGCGGATACGGGACTAGCGTCTACAATGAGCAGTTCTTC.

The CDR3 is CASSIGLLAGRGEQFF. For the CDR3, the DNA is TGTGCCAGTAGTATCGGCTTACTAGCGGGTCGGGGTGAGCAGTTCTTC. The chain couples TRBV19 to TRBJ2-1, with TRBD2 identical over 9 bases. The V and J ends lost 3 bases and 9 bases, in that order; junction bases with no gene match: 12. Germline assignment: CDR1 LNHDA and CDR2 SQIVND (reference sequence). CDR3 size: 16 residues.

V gene TRBV6-5 combines with J gene TRBJ1-1; 9 bases are a match to TRBD1. CDR1 is MNHEY and CDR2 is SVGAGI in the germline V gene. V lost 1 base, J lost 6 bases, and 0 bases stayed unmatched. This CDR3 contains 13 residues. CDR3 nucleotide sequence: TGTGCCAGCAGTTACTGGACAGGGGCTGAAGCTTTCTTT. It encodes CASSYWTGAEAFF.

The CDR3 reads CASSMGGNEQYF. CDR3 DNA: TGTGCCAGTAGTATGGGAGGGAATGAGCAGTACTTC. The chain recombines TRBV19 with TRBJ2-7; TRBD2 matches 7 bases. The V segment lost 3 bases and the J segment 7 bases; nucleotides outside the gene matches: 3. Per germline, CDR1 LNHDA and CDR2 SQIVND (reference sequence). This CDR3 is 12 amino acids long. Based on the CDR3 plus reference TRBV19 and TRBJ2-7, the full variable domain is DGGITQSPKYLFRKEGQNVTLSCEQNLNHDAMYWYRQDPGQGLRLIYYSQIVNDFQKGDIAEGYSVSREKKESFPLTVTSAQKNPTAFYLCASSMGGNEQYFGPGTRLTVT.

A note on this clone: The same CDR3 is also encoded by other DNA sequences in this sample. This chain joins TRBV6-5 and TRBJ1-2; D might be TRBD1 (5 bases). The CDR3 is 12 residues long. Trimming pared 2 bases from V and 8 bases from J, leaving 9 bases between. Germline CDR1 and CDR2: MNHEY and SVGAGI. CDR3 amino acids: CASSYRGGGYTF. The CDR3 nucleotides read TGTGCCAGCAGTTACCGCGGGGGAGGCTACACCTTC.

The chain has TRBV4-3 and TRBJ2-7; 8 bases match TRBD2. The germline gives CDR1 LGHNA, CDR2 YSLEER. J gave up 3 bases and V 1 base, and 11 bases lay outside the gene matches. The CDR3 sequence is 17 residues long. For the CDR3, the DNA is TGCGCCAGCAGCCAAGCCCTCTGGCCGGGACTAGGCTACGAGCAGTACTTC. Its translation: CASSQALWPGLGYEQYF.

The chain is built from TRBV27 and TRBJ1-5, with D perhaps matching TRBD1 (5 bases). CDR1 and CDR2 from the germline V gene are MNHEY and SMNVEV (reference sequence). CDR3 length: 15 amino acids. Trimming removed 3 bases at V and 3 bases at J, with 12 bases between. CDR3 in DNA: TGTGCCAGCAGTTTTGGGGGGGTAAACAATCAGCCCCAGCATTTT. Its protein product is CASSFGGVNNQPQHF.

Only a few counts were recorded for this clone. The chain carries TRBV4-3 and TRBJ2-3; the match to TRBD2 covers 10 bases. V shed 0 bases and J 4 bases; nucleotides not matched to a gene: 4. Germline V lookup: CDR1 LGHNA, CDR2 YSLEER. The CDR3 covers 16 residues. The CDR3 protein is CASSQDLAGVSDTQYF. The CDR3 DNA follows: TGCGCCAGCAGCCAAGACCTAGCGGGGGTGTCAGATACGCAGTATTTT.

The chain is built from TRBV5-4 and TRBJ2-1; 9 nucleotides match TRBD2. The ends lost 2 bases at V and 6 bases at J; junction bases unmatched: 15. CDR1 and CDR2 (germline): SGHNT, YYREEE (reference sequence). The CDR3 spans 18 residues. The CDR3 DNA follows: TGTGCCAGCAGCTTACCCCTCTTACCGGGACTAGCCCCCAATGAGCAGTTCTTC. This gives the protein CASSLPLLPGLAPNEQFF.

This chain uses TRBV4-3 with TRBJ1-3; no clear D gene. This CDR3 region has 15 residues. Germline CDR1 and CDR2: LGHNA and YSLEER. The ends were cut back, 0 bases at V and 0 bases at J, with 6 bases in the middle. The CDR3 sequence is CASSQDHTSGNTIYF. CDR3 coding DNA: TGCGCCAGCAGCCAAGATCACACCTCTGGAAACACCATATATTTT.

CDR3 sequence reads: CAQDRGVGGYTF. In nucleotides, the CDR3 is TGTGCCCAGGACAGGGGTGTGGGTGGCTACACCTTC. The chain recombines TRBV30 with TRBJ1-2, with TRBD1 identical over 9 bases. The CDR3 is 12 amino acids. The germline V gene encodes CDR1 GTSNPN and CDR2 SVGIG (reference sequence). V lost 8 bases to trimming and J lost 7 bases; unmatched junction nucleotides: 8.

The gene calls are TRBV6-5 and TRBJ1-2, with TRBD1 matching 7 bases. The germline V gene has CDR1 MNHEY and CDR2 SVGAGI. Trimming cost V 7 bases and J 8 bases; bases outside gene matches: 7. CDR3 size: 12 residues. The DNA of the CDR3 is TGTGCCAGCACCGACAGGGTGAGCGGCTACACCTTC. Translation gives CASTDRVSGYTF.

J is TRBJ2-3 and V is TRBV5-1; 7 nucleotides agree with TRBD2. This CDR3 has 14 amino acids. The V gene end was trimmed by 4 bases and the J gene end by 1 base; junction bases not matched to a gene: 3. CDR1 is SGHRS, CDR2 YFSETQ, per germline. This CDR3 reads CASSPGGGTDTQYF. The CDR3 DNA follows: TGCGCCAGCAGCCCGGGGGGAGGCACAGATACGCAGTATTTT.